This TCR beta chain originates from a study of metastatic and nonmetastatic thyroid tumors. Background on the study: Repertoires of blood and of tissue (tumor or nodule) from malignant and benign thyroid patients were compared.

The CDR3 has 14 amino acids. Germline loops: CDR1 DFQATT, CDR2 SNEGSKA (reference sequence). V was shortened by 3 bases and J by 1 base, with 11 bases between the two germline ends. Details on this clone: What it binds is not known.

Broader study findings: Compared with benign nodules, malignant thyroid tumors were reported to have significantly higher TCR beta diversity in both blood and tumor.

Per the study methods: Differences in CDR3 between clinicopathological groups were drawn on to build a classifier intended to discriminate distant-metastatic papillary thyroid cancer patients. TCRdb re-clonotyped the PCR reads via MiXCR. The V and J calls were determined by TCRdb, not by the authors. Here the sample spans around 23,000 clones, roughly 15% being singletons. Prior to thyroid surgery, none of the patients had received any treatment. The clonotype originates from a female donor with papillary thyroid cancer or a benign thyroid nodule (not recorded which). Some clones in this sample may be carry-over from other donors' samples. The specimen was tumor tissue. The J gene is TRBJ2-3, the V gene TRBV20-1; TRBD2 is a possible D gene (7 bases). The chain's CDR3 is CSARGGLGTDTQYF. The CDR3 DNA reads TGCAGTGCTAGGGGGGGGCTCGGCACAGATACGCAGTATTTT.